The rows below give T cell receptor beta chains drawn from one sample of a study of blood T cell repertoires in COVID-19. Libraries were prepared by immunoSEQ multiplex PCR; TCRdb keeps only in-frame clonotypes and omits some of them. The sample yields some 200,000 clones, more than 75% seen once. Source material: PBMCs or T cells enriched from blood (not recorded which). The source of these receptors is a man aged 30 to 45 in a cohort exposed to, infected with or recovered from COVID-19 (not recorded which). The CDR3 runs from the conserved cysteine through the conserved F or W. A D gene is named only where the DNA matches it firmly. Size is omitted from some rows. Given values are once, few, many or a class for expanded clones.

D: TRBD2; V: TRBV5-1; J: TRBJ2-1; size: NA; CDR3: CASRPTSGSRNEQFF; DNA: TGCGCCAGCAGACCTACTAGCGGGAGTCGAAATGAGCAGTTCTTC
D: NA; V: TRBV6-4; J: TRBJ2-2; size: NA; CDR3: CASSDREHGELFF; DNA: TGTGCCAGCAGTGACAGGGAGCACGGGGAGCTGTTTTTT
D: TRBD1; V: TRBV5-1; J: TRBJ2-7; size: NA; CDR3: CASSLVTGGSYEQYF; DNA: TGCGCCAGCAGCTTGGTGACAGGGGGTAGTTACGAGCAGTACTTC
D: NA; V: TRBV7-9; J: TRBJ2-5; size: NA; CDR3: CASSDAGRGHQETQYF; DNA: TGTGCCAGCAGCGACGCCGGTCGCGGTCATCAAGAGACCCAGTACTTC
D: TRBD1; V: TRBV19; J: TRBJ2-2; size: NA; CDR3: CASSPPGTDYGELFF; DNA: TGTGCCAGTAGTCCGCCCGGGACAGATTACGGGGAGCTGTTTTTT
D: NA; V: TRBV27; J: TRBJ1-6; size: NA; CDR3: CASTLGGGAGSPLHF; DNA: TGTGCCAGCACTTTAGGCGGTGGGGCCGGCTCACCCCTCCACTTT
D: TRBD2; V: TRBV6-4; J: TRBJ2-3; size: NA; CDR3: CASSEGVAGGGSDTQYF; DNA: TGTGCCAGCAGTGAGGGAGTAGCGGGAGGAGGCTCAGATACGCAGTATTTT
D: NA; V: TRBV4-1; J: TRBJ1-2; size: NA; CDR3: CASSHHRDGYTF; DNA: TGCGCCAGCAGCCACCACAGGGATGGCTACACCTTC
D: TRBD2; V: TRBV28; J: TRBJ2-5; size: NA; CDR3: CASRGTSGSRGETQYF; DNA: TGTGCCAGCAGGGGGACTAGCGGGAGCCGGGGGGAGACCCAGTACTTC
D: TRBD2; V: TRBV6-2/TRBV6-3; J: TRBJ2-1; size: NA; CDR3: CASSDGLAGLPYNEQFF; DNA: TGTGCCAGCAGTGACGGACTAGCGGGGCTTCCCTACAATGAGCAGTTCTTC
D: NA; V: TRBV7-8; J: TRBJ1-3; size: NA; CDR3: CASSSGSGNTIYF; DNA: TGTGCCAGCAGCTCAGGGTCCGGAAACACCATATATTTT
D: TRBD2; V: TRBV3-1/TRBV3-2; J: TRBJ2-5; size: NA; CDR3: CASSPTGAGGLQEVQYF; DNA: TGTGCCAGCAGCCCGACCGGGGCGGGGGGACTACAAGAGGTCCAGTACTTC
D: NA; V: TRBV4-1; J: TRBJ1-2; size: NA; CDR3: CASSQGGWGNYGYTF; DNA: TGCGCCAGCAGCCAAGGGGGCTGGGGCAACTATGGCTACACCTTC
D: NA; V: TRBV27; J: TRBJ2-5; size: NA; CDR3: CASSPIDQETQYF; DNA: TGTGCCAGCAGCCCCATAGACCAAGAGACCCAGTACTTC
D: NA; V: TRBV7-3; J: TRBJ2-7; size: few; CDR3: CASSLSGIGGYEQYF; DNA: TGTGCCAGCAGCTTAAGCGGGATAGGAGGTTACGAGCAGTACTTC
D: TRBD1; V: TRBV2; J: TRBJ2-7; size: once; CDR3: CASSRDRDDEQYF; DNA: TGTGCCAGCAGTAGGGACAGGGACGACGAGCAGTACTTC
D: NA; V: TRBV4-3; J: TRBJ2-2; size: NA; CDR3: CASSQERGWDTGELFF; DNA: TGCGCCAGCAGCCAAGAAAGGGGATGGGACACCGGGGAGCTGTTTTTT
D: TRBD2; V: TRBV6-5; J: TRBJ2-7; size: once; CDR3: CASSPTSGYEQYF; DNA: TGTGCCAGCAGCCCGACTAGCGGCTACGAGCAGTACTTC
D: TRBD2; V: TRBV4-1; J: TRBJ2-7; size: NA; CDR3: CASSPSGLATYEQYF; DNA: TGCGCCAGCAGCCCTTCGGGACTAGCGACCTACGAGCAGTACTTC
D: TRBD2; V: TRBV3-1/TRBV3-2; J: TRBJ2-7; size: NA; CDR3: CASGISGSPRNEQYF; DNA: TGTGCCAGCGGAATTAGCGGGAGCCCTAGGAACGAGCAGTACTTC
D: NA; V: TRBV28; J: TRBJ1-5; size: NA; CDR3: CASSFGGSSQPQHF; DNA: TGTGCCAGCAGTTTCGGGGGGTCAAGCCAGCCCCAGCATTTT
D: TRBD1; V: TRBV11-3; J: TRBJ2-3; size: NA; CDR3: CASSPGQGTDTQYF; DNA: TGTGCCAGCAGCCCCGGACAGGGAACAGATACGCAGTATTTT
D: TRBD1; V: TRBV5-4; J: TRBJ2-7; size: NA; CDR3: CASSGITGDYEQYF; DNA: TGTGCCAGCAGTGGAATAACAGGGGACTACGAGCAGTACTTC
D: NA; V: TRBV3-1/TRBV3-2; J: TRBJ1-2; size: NA; CDR3: CASSPRGEGRLYGYTF; DNA: TGTGCCAGCAGCCCCCGAGGGGAGGGTCGCCTTTATGGCTACACCTTC
D: NA; V: TRBV19; J: TRBJ2-1; size: NA; CDR3: CASSMTTRGEFF; DNA: TGTGCCAGTAGTATGACTACTCGCGGAGAGTTCTTC
D: TRBD1; V: TRBV19; J: TRBJ1-6; size: NA; CDR3: CASSMANRGYSPLHF; DNA: TGTGCCAGTAGTATGGCGAACAGGGGATATTCACCCCTCCACTTT
D: NA; V: TRBV11-3; J: TRBJ2-2; size: NA; CDR3: CASSSGQNTGELFF; DNA: TGTGCCAGCAGCTCGGGACAAAACACCGGGGAGCTGTTTTTT
D: NA; V: TRBV4-3; J: TRBJ2-1; size: NA; CDR3: CASSQGSANNEQFF; DNA: TGCGCCAGCAGCCAAGGTAGCGCCAACAATGAGCAGTTCTTC
D: NA; V: TRBV25-1; J: TRBJ1-1; size: NA; CDR3: CASVGQGRTEAFF; DNA: TGTGCCTCAGTCGGGCAGGGAAGGACTGAAGCTTTCTTT
D: TRBD2; V: TRBV19; J: TRBJ2-2; size: NA; CDR3: CASSIDGLAGVRTGELFF; DNA: TGTGCCAGTAGTATAGACGGACTAGCGGGAGTACGGACCGGGGAGCTGTTTTTT
D: NA; V: TRBV18; J: TRBJ2-3; size: NA; CDR3: CASSPGTNIQADTQYF; DNA: TGTGCCAGCTCACCGGGTACAAACATTCAGGCAGATACGCAGTATTTT
D: NA; V: TRBV2; J: TRBJ2-1; size: few; CDR3: CASRPGLSLNEQFF; DNA: TGTGCCAGCAGGCCGGGACTGTCGCTCAATGAGCAGTTCTTC
D: NA; V: TRBV3-1/TRBV3-2; J: TRBJ2-1; size: NA; CDR3: CASSQDQVRGNEQFF; DNA: TGTGCCAGCAGCCAAGATCAAGTTCGGGGGAATGAGCAGTTCTTC
D: TRBD1; V: TRBV15; J: TRBJ1-1; size: NA; CDR3: CATSRGQGWTEAFF; DNA: TGTGCCACCAGCAGAGGACAGGGTTGGACTGAAGCTTTCTTT
D: TRBD1; V: TRBV5-6; J: TRBJ1-1; size: NA; CDR3: CASSWTGETEAFF; DNA: TGTGCCAGCAGCTGGACAGGGGAAACTGAAGCTTTCTTT
D: NA; V: TRBV28; J: TRBJ1-5; size: NA; CDR3: CASSSPRGMGNQPQHF; DNA: TGTGCCAGCAGCTCCCCCAGGGGTATGGGCAATCAGCCCCAGCATTTT
D: NA; V: TRBV11-2; J: TRBJ1-4; size: NA; CDR3: CASSPQGVRNEKLFF; DNA: TGTGCCAGCAGCCCACAGGGCGTTCGGAATGAAAAACTGTTTTTT
D: TRBD2; V: TRBV27; J: TRBJ2-7; size: NA; CDR3: CASRRGVSSYEQYF; DNA: TGTGCCAGCAGACGGGGGGTCAGCTCCTACGAGCAGTACTTC
D: TRBD2; V: TRBV7-8; J: TRBJ2-5; size: NA; CDR3: CASSLGEGLAGRQETQYF; DNA: TGTGCCAGCAGCTTAGGGGAGGGTCTAGCGGGACGGCAAGAGACCCAGTACTTC
D: TRBD2; V: TRBV4-1; J: TRBJ2-7; size: NA; CDR3: CASSPGTSWAYEQYF; DNA: TGCGCCAGCAGCCCAGGGACTAGCTGGGCCTACGAGCAGTACTTC
D: NA; V: TRBV28; J: TRBJ2-7; size: NA; CDR3: CASSPGPGDEQYF; DNA: TGTGCCAGCAGTCCCGGACCGGGGGACGAGCAGTACTTC
D: TRBD2; V: TRBV7-9; J: TRBJ2-1; size: NA; CDR3: CASSATGTSAYNEQFF; DNA: TGTGCCAGCAGCGCCACCGGGACTAGCGCCTACAATGAGCAGTTCTTC
D: TRBD1; V: TRBV11-1; J: TRBJ1-1; size: NA; CDR3: CASSSAGGSEAFF; DNA: TGTGCCAGCAGCTCAGCAGGGGGCTCTGAAGCTTTCTTT
D: TRBD2; V: TRBV18; J: TRBJ2-1; size: NA; CDR3: CASSSGLAGGNEQFF; DNA: TGTGCCAGCTCATCGGGACTAGCGGGTGGGAATGAGCAGTTCTTC
D: NA; V: TRBV27; J: TRBJ1-1; size: NA; CDR3: CASSFSQTPFGTEAFF; DNA: TGTGCCAGCAGTTTTTCGCAGACACCCTTTGGGACTGAAGCTTTCTTT
D: TRBD1; V: TRBV7-9; J: TRBJ2-2; size: NA; CDR3: CASTPSDRVHTGELFF; DNA: TGTGCCAGCACCCCTTCGGACAGGGTTCACACCGGGGAGCTGTTTTTT
D: TRBD2; V: TRBV2; J: TRBJ2-1; size: NA; CDR3: CASSEVGAGGKQFF; DNA: TGTGCCAGCAGTGAAGTTGGGGCGGGAGGTAAGCAGTTCTTC
D: TRBD2; V: TRBV4-3; J: TRBJ2-1; size: NA; CDR3: CASSQPGLAGDNEQFF; DNA: TGCGCCAGCAGCCAGCCGGGACTAGCGGGAGACAATGAGCAGTTCTTC
D: NA; V: TRBV19; J: TRBJ2-1; size: once; CDR3: CASQGLFSNEQFF; DNA: TGTGCCAGTCAGGGTCTCTTCTCTAATGAGCAGTTCTTC
D: NA; V: TRBV6-1; J: TRBJ1-3; size: NA; CDR3: CASSEMSPRNTIYF; DNA: TGTGCCAGCAGTGAGATGAGCCCCCGGAACACCATATATTTT
D: NA; V: TRBV19; J: TRBJ1-6; size: NA; CDR3: CASRIQNSPLHF; DNA: TGTGCCAGTAGGATACAAAATTCACCCCTCCACTTT